The next 11 T cell receptor beta chains were all read from a single sample in a study of T cell responses to AZD1222 COVID-19 vaccine. Profiled with immunoSEQ multiplex PCR; TCRdb holds only in-frame clones, not every one. The table has fewer than 110,000 clones, over 75% seen once. The material was peripheral blood, obtained on day 0 of AZD1222 vaccination. The receptors shown here come from an adult in good health.

The CDR3 nucleotides are TGTGCCAGCAGTTACTTCCGGACAGACCTTAATTCACCCCTCCACTTT. It translates to CASSYFRTDLNSPLHF. The V call is TRBV6-6, the J call TRBJ1-6; tentatively, D is TRBD1 (6 bases). CDR3 length: 16 amino acids. With 1 base removed from V and 6 bases from J, the gap between germline ends came to 13 bases. Germline V gene sequence: CDR1 MNHNY, CDR2 SVGAGI (reference sequence).

V and J are TRBV11-2 and TRBJ2-3; TRBD1 matches at 10 bases. The CDR3 has 17 amino acids. Germline V gives CDR1 SGHAT, CDR2 FQNNGV. With 1 base clipped from V and 6 bases from J, the junction kept 10 bases outside the gene matches. The CDR3: CASSLGILGQGKDTQYF. As DNA, the CDR3 is TGTGCCAGCAGCTTAGGGATTTTGGGACAGGGGAAGGATACGCAGTATTTT.

The V call is TRBV6-1, the J call TRBJ2-2; a weak D match, TRBD2 (5 bases). CDR3 size: 16 residues. Per the germline V gene, CDR1 is MNHNS and CDR2 is SASEGT. The ends were cut back, 4 bases at V and 4 bases at J, with 16 bases in the middle. CDR3 DNA: TGTGCCAGCAGTGGTCGGACTGAAGGACCCACCGGGGAGCTGTTTTTT. Translated: CASSGRTEGPTGELFF.

The rearrangement links TRBV11-2 to TRBJ2-3; no definite D call. Per germline, CDR1 SGHAT and CDR2 FQNNGV. The CDR3 is 14 residues long. The V and J ends lost 8 bases and 0 bases respectively, with 12 bases between them. The CDR3: CASLLGGSTDTQYF. The CDR3 nucleotides read TGTGCCAGCCTGCTTGGTGGTAGCACAGATACGCAGTATTTT.

This clone was counted a few times. The chain uses TRBV20-1 and TRBJ1-5; D gene unclear. The CDR3 is 16 residues long. Germline V gene data show CDR1 as DFQATT and CDR2 as SNEGSKA (reference sequence). V dropped 3 bases and J dropped 0 bases, with 15 bases sitting between them. In DNA, the CDR3 is TGCAGTGCTAGTTCGAGTACCACCTATAGCAATCAGCCCCAGCATTTT. Its protein is CSASSSTTYSNQPQHF.

The chain couples TRBV29-1 to TRBJ2-3, with D uncertain. Germline assignment: CDR1 SQVTM and CDR2 ANQGSEA. With 6 bases removed from V and 0 bases from J, the gap between germline ends came to 13 bases. This CDR3 has 14 amino acids. The CDR3 bases are TGCAGCGTAACACAGAGGTCTAGCACAGATACGCAGTATTTT. This translates into CSVTQRSSTDTQYF.

The chain is built from TRBV28 and TRBJ2-7; perhaps TRBD1 as D (6 bases). The CDR3 length is 16 residues. Trimming removed 7 bases at V and 0 bases at J, with 19 bases between. Germline lookup yields CDR1 MDHEN and CDR2 SYDVKM. CDR3 loop: CASTSPTGFSSYEQYF. In DNA, the CDR3 is TGTGCCAGCACATCCCCCACAGGGTTCAGCTCCTACGAGCAGTACTTC.

The chain links TRBV6-6 to TRBJ2-5; 7 bases align to TRBD2. Looked up from germline, CDR1 is MNHNY and CDR2 is SVGAGI (reference sequence). The V and J ends lost 2 bases and 5 bases, in that order; junction bases with no gene match: 8. This CDR3 spans 15 amino acids. In DNA form, the CDR3 reads TGTGCCAGCAGTTACCCCTGGGGGGGGGATGAGACCCAGTACTTC. This codes for CASSYPWGGDETQYF.

This clone was recorded a few times. This chain links TRBV3-1 (or the pseudogene TRBV3-2) with TRBJ1-5; possible D gene TRBD1, 6 bases. The CDR3 has 15 residues. Deletions cut 4 bases from V and 7 bases from J, with 17 bases between. CDR1 LGHDT and CDR2 YNNKEL come from the germline V gene (reference sequence). The CDR3 DNA follows: TGTGCCAGCAGCCCCAAATACGGGGGCGGACAGCCCCAGCATTTT. As protein: CASSPKYGGGQPQHF.

This chain uses TRBV7-9 with TRBJ1-6; D is undetermined. CDR3 size: 16 residues. V lost 5 bases and J 7 bases, leaving 18 bases between the germline ends. Looked up from germline, CDR1 is SEHNR and CDR2 is FQNEAQ (reference sequence). The CDR3 bases are TGTGCCAGCAGCCGACGGGGAAGCTCCCTAAATTCACCCCTCCACTTT. Its translation: CASSRRGSSLNSPLHF.

This clone was seen once. The V call is TRBV5-1, the J call TRBJ2-5; 9 nucleotides align to TRBD1. Germline V gene lookup returns CDR1 SGHRS and CDR2 YFSETQ. The CDR3 runs to 15 residues. The ends lost 0 bases at V and 4 bases at J; junction bases unmatched: 4. In nucleotides, the CDR3 is TGCGCCAGCAGCTTGGGACAGGGGGTGGCAGAGACCCAGTACTTC. Residues: CASSLGQGVAETQYF.